The entry that follows covers one T cell receptor beta chain sequence. CDR3 length: 15 residues. Trimming took 0 bases from V and 5 from J, leaving 13 bases between them. Germline V gene sequence: CDR1 LNHNV, CDR2 YYDKDF (reference sequence). Clones were read by immunoSEQ multiplex PCR, and TCRdb kept only the in-frame ones, dropping some. In the table there are almost 70,000 clones, about nine tenths of which are singletons. The data stem from a study of technical replicates of blood from several donors. This receptor was obtained from a human donor in good health. Some clones in this sample may be carry-over from other donors' samples. The material sequenced was PBMCs. The rearrangement joins TRBV15 to TRBJ2-5; D possibly corresponds to TRBD2 (5 bases). CDR3 amino acids: CATSRELGRRETQYF. In DNA, the CDR3 is TGTGCCACCAGCAGAGAACTGGGTAGGAGGGAGACCCAGTACTTC.